The clone carrying this T cell receptor (beta chain) has only a few counts. Sequence at one end of the junction differs from germline and may be a read error. A second 7 to 11 cycle PCR used barcoded and J-beta primers. TCRdb re-derived calls from the 5' RACE reads in MiXCR, one entry per CDR3 protein. The sample comprises some 930,000 distinct CDR3 sequences, 29% of which are singletons, and 10% to 13% rests with the top ten. This sample was included in a study of blood T cells in healthy people across ages. Germline CDR1 LGHDT, CDR2 YNNKEL (reference sequence). The CDR3 has 15 residues. These same records also appear under a second study, on T cells of mothers and their children.

The sequenced sample was blood. This clonotype was sampled from a woman in her 40s in good health. The chain combines TRBV3-1 with TRBJ2-3, with 8 bases aligning to TRBD2. This CDR3 reads CASSQDTGGVDTRYF. CDR3 DNA sequence: TGTGCCAGCAGCCAAGATACCGGGGGGGTGGATACGCGGTATTTT.